This T cell receptor (beta chain) was identified in a study of cytomegalovirus exposure and HLA in healthy donors. Findings and limits, study-wide: Previous analysis showed most TCR beta V segments were productive about 87% or about 30% of the time. There were reportedly fewer N-insertions in an Asian-associated ancestry cluster than the approximately 670-donor mean, in a later analysis. A later analysis linked a missense variant in DCLRE1C to the trimming of TCR beta V and J genes.

Concerning this clone: Its antigen is not identified.

The PCR was carried out with 60 Vbeta primers and 13 Jbeta primers. TCRdb's copy holds only in-frame clones and misses some; the assay was immunoSEQ multiplex PCR. Here the sample spans under 150,000 clones, around three quarters being singletons. The CDR3 length is 14 residues. Germline CDR1 is LNHDA and CDR2 is SQIVND (reference sequence). Trimming took off 3 bases at V and 0 bases at J, with 7 bases between the two ends. The TCR comes from a woman aged 40 to 49 in good health and CMV-seropositive. V usage is TRBV19 and J usage is TRBJ2-3; D unclear. The specimen was PBMCs. The CDR3 sequence: CASSMFGSTDTQYF. CDR3 DNA: TGTGCCAGTAGTATGTTCGGGAGCACAGATACGCAGTATTTT.